Following are 22 T cell receptor beta chains from one sample sequenced in a study of T cell responses to AZD1222 COVID-19 vaccine (dated by TCRdb to 2020 to 2022). The method behind the library was the immunoSEQ multiplex PCR assay. Drawn from immuneACCESS, this table holds only the in-frame rearrangements with V and J called that TCRdb kept. Clones are partly lost; checked studies trace under half to an unresolved V gene and leave the rest unexplained. This sample comprises 90,000 to 100,000 clones, approximately 84% of them detected only once. The ten largest make up 14% of the sample. The time point label here, explained by the study, means: about 28 days (+/-7) after the second vaccine dose. The specimen was peripheral blood, collected 28 days after the second AZD1222 dose. The source of these receptors is an adult who received the AZD1222 COVID-19 vaccine.

This clone was picked up a small number of times. The V call is TRBV19, the J call TRBJ1-3; D possibly corresponds to TRBD1 (5 bases). V was clipped by 7 bases and J by 0 bases, with 13 bases between them. This CDR3 has 15 amino acids. The germline V gene has CDR1 LNHDA and CDR2 SQIVND (reference sequence). The CDR3 sequence: CASKQAPISGNTIYF. In nucleotides, the CDR3 is TGTGCCAGTAAACAGGCCCCAATCTCTGGAAACACCATATATTTT.

The chain uses TRBV10-3 and TRBJ1-2; D is ambiguous. CDR1 and CDR2 (germline): ENHRY, SYGVKD. Trimming cost V 4 bases and J 4 bases, with 19 bases left between them. This CDR3 region has 16 residues. CDR3 coding DNA: TGTGCCATCAGTGGAGGGCATGCTACCTGGGGCTATGGCTACACCTTC. Protein: CAISGGHATWGYGYTF.

V is TRBV7-9 and J is TRBJ1-2; D may be TRBD1 (5 bases). Looked up from germline, CDR1 is SEHNR and CDR2 is FQNEAQ (reference sequence). The V end was cut by 2 bases, the J end by 3 bases, with 10 bases between. This CDR3 has 14 residues. Written as DNA, the CDR3 is TGTGCCAGCAGCTTAAGTACCAGGGACTATGGCTACACCTTC. Translation: CASSLSTRDYGYTF. Variable domain in full (rest from reference TRBV7-9 and TRBJ1-2): DTGVSQNPRHKITKRGQNVTFRCDPISEHNRLYWYRQTLGQGPEFLTYFQNEAQLEKSRLLSDRFSAERPKGSFSTLEIQRTEQGDSAMYLCASSLSTRDYGYTFGSGTRLTVV.

This rearrangement joins TRBV24-1 to TRBJ2-1, with TRBD2 identical over 7 bases. V lost 5 bases, J lost 0 bases, and 9 bases stayed unmatched. Per germline, CDR1 KGHDR and CDR2 SFDVKD. The CDR3 sequence is 17 residues long. The CDR3 here is CATSVESGESSYNEQFF. The CDR3 nucleotides are TGTGCCACCAGTGTAGAAAGCGGGGAGAGCTCCTACAATGAGCAGTTCTTC.

The V gene is TRBV10-3, the J gene TRBJ2-1; no clear D. V was trimmed by 5 bases and J by 0 bases, leaving 11 bases between them. CDR1 and CDR2 from the germline V gene are ENHRY and SYGVKD. This CDR3 spans 15 amino acids. The CDR3 coding sequence is TGTGCCATCAGTCCGACACCGAGCTCCTACAATGAGCAGTTCTTC. Its translation is CAISPTPSSYNEQFF.

J is TRBJ2-1 and V is TRBV5-1, with TRBD2 identical over 10 bases. This CDR3 has 16 residues. With V trimmed by 2 bases and J by 3 bases, 5 bases remained unmatched. Germline lookup yields CDR1 SGHRS and CDR2 YFSETQ. CDR3 region: CASSFSSGSVYNEQFF. The CDR3 DNA reads as TGCGCCAGCAGCTTTTCTAGCGGGAGTGTCTACAATGAGCAGTTCTTC.

The chain recombines TRBV6-5 with TRBJ1-1, with a weak D call TRBD1 (5 bases). With 6 bases removed from V and 1 base from J, the gap between germline ends came to 12 bases. Per the germline V gene, CDR1 is MNHEY and CDR2 is SVGAGI. The CDR3 is 14 amino acids. The CDR3 region is CASRELTGNTEAFF. The CDR3 coding sequence is TGTGCCAGCAGGGAGTTAACAGGGAACACTGAAGCTTTCTTT.

This chain joins TRBV7-8 and TRBJ1-5; possibly TRBD1 for D (6 bases). CDR3 length: 15 residues. Germline V gene lookup returns CDR1 SGHVS and CDR2 FQNEAQ. Between the trimmed V and J ends, which lost 4 bases and 4 bases, there was a span of 14 bases. DNA for the CDR3: TGTGCCAGCAGCTCAGGGGCCAGGGAAAATCAGCCCCAGCATTTT. Translation: CASSSGARENQPQHF.

This chain connects TRBV18 to TRBJ2-3; D remains ambiguous. V lost 3 bases and J 5 bases, leaving 6 bases between the germline ends. CDR1 is KGHSH, CDR2 LQKENI, per germline. CDR3 length: 12 amino acids. CDR3 DNA sequence: TGTGCCAGCTCACCGAAAGGAGATACGCAGTATTTT. This translates into CASSPKGDTQYF.

This clone was counted a few times. The chain uses TRBV4-1 and TRBJ1-5; D unresolved. The CDR3 has 17 residues. V shed 0 bases and J shed 2 bases, with 14 bases lying between them. CDR1 and CDR2 from the germline V gene are MGHRA and YSYEKL. CDR3 region: CASSQDGRGIGNQPQHF. CDR3 bases: TGCGCCAGCAGCCAAGATGGGCGAGGGATCGGCAATCAGCCCCAGCATTTT.

CDR3 DNA: TGTGCCAGCAGCTTAGCGGCAGGGTCTAAGGGACCCCTCCACTTT. It specifies CASSLAAGSKGPLHF. The chain joins TRBV7-9 to TRBJ1-6; maybe TRBD1 (5 bases). The CDR3 has 15 residues. Germline V lookup: CDR1 SEHNR, CDR2 FQNEAQ (reference sequence). Trimming pared 0 bases from V and 12 bases from J, leaving 15 bases between.

The chain is built from TRBV6-1 and TRBJ2-7, with D uncertain. The CDR3 covers 13 residues. The V and J ends lost 1 base and 3 bases respectively, with 7 bases between them. Germline CDR1 MNHNS, CDR2 SASEGT. The CDR3 DNA follows: TGTGCCAGCAGTGAAGTATCCCTCTACGAGCAGTACTTC. This gives the protein CASSEVSLYEQYF.

This clone has just one count. The chain uses TRBV10-3 and TRBJ2-1, with 7 bases aligning to TRBD2. The CDR3 extends over 13 amino acids. CDR1 ENHRY and CDR2 SYGVKD come from the germline V gene. With V trimmed by 8 bases and J by 9 bases, 10 bases remained unmatched. CDR3 loop: CAIVPAPGGEQFF. The DNA for the CDR3 is TGTGCCATCGTCCCCGCTCCGGGGGGTGAGCAGTTCTTC.

V gene TRBV3-1 (or the pseudogene TRBV3-2) combines with J gene TRBJ2-2; TRBD2 agrees at 7 bases. Germline V gene lookup returns CDR1 LGHDT and CDR2 YNNKEL (reference sequence). This CDR3 has 18 amino acids. Trimming removed 1 base from V and 1 base from J; junction bases left unmatched: 9. CDR3 sequence reads: CASSQGFAGEKNTGELFF. The CDR3 DNA is TGTGCCAGCAGCCAAGGTTTCGCGGGAGAGAAGAACACCGGGGAGCTGTTTTTT.

This chain uses TRBV19 with TRBJ1-1; D unclear. V lost 7 bases and J 1 base, leaving 10 bases between the germline ends. CDR1 LNHDA and CDR2 SQIVND come from the germline V gene (reference sequence). The CDR3 has 13 residues. The CDR3 DNA reads TGTGCCAGTATTCTAGGCAAGAACACTGAAGCTTTCTTT. Translating gives CASILGKNTEAFF.

The rearrangement uses TRBV6-1 and TRBJ2-3; possibly TRBD2 for D (6 bases). The germline V gene has CDR1 MNHNS and CDR2 SASEGT. The CDR3 runs 13 residues. V lost 1 base to trimming and J lost 6 bases, with 8 bases between them. CDR3 residues: CASSEGGADTQYF. Here the CDR3 DNA reads TGTGCCAGCAGTGAAGGCGGGGCGGATACGCAGTATTTT.

The genes are TRBV7-3 and TRBJ1-1, with D possibly TRBD1 on 6 matching bases. The germline gives CDR1 SGHTA, CDR2 FQGTGA. Trimming cost V 6 bases and J 5 bases, with 13 bases left between them. CDR3 length: 13 residues. The CDR3 DNA sequence: TGTGCCAGCAGTACAGGGTTCGGGACTGAAGCTTTCTTT. Amino acids: CASSTGFGTEAFF.

V gene TRBV7-9 combines with J gene TRBJ2-7, with D unclear. Trimming pared 1 base from V and 1 base from J, leaving 11 bases between. CDR1 is SEHNR and CDR2 is FQNEAQ in the germline V gene (reference sequence). This CDR3 comprises 15 residues. CDR3 region: CASSLEWAPSYEQYF. The CDR3 coding sequence is TGTGCCAGCAGCTTAGAATGGGCTCCATCCTACGAGCAGTACTTC.

This chain links TRBV20-1 with TRBJ1-2; D ambiguous. CDR3 length equals 11 residues. Deletions cut 3 bases from V and 7 bases from J, with 9 bases between. Per germline, CDR1 DFQATT and CDR2 SNEGSKA (reference sequence). This CDR3 reads CSARDFFGYTF. For the CDR3, the DNA is TGCAGTGCTAGGGATTTCTTTGGCTACACCTTC.

On this clone: The same CDR3 also results from other DNA sequences found in this sample. V gene TRBV21-1 combines with J gene TRBJ1-1; the D call of TRBD1 is as the table states it, not checked on the DNA. TRBV21-1 represents a pseudogene. The CDR3 totals 14 residues. CDR3 nucleotide sequence: TGTGCCAGCAGCAAAGAGGGGCAGGGCTCTGAAGCTTTCTTT. Translated, it gives CASSKEGQGSEAFF.

The chain combines TRBV27 with TRBJ2-1; the match to TRBD2 covers 11 bases. The J segment lost 9 bases and the V segment lost 2 bases, leaving 12 bases of the junction unmatched. Germline-derived CDR1 and CDR2 are MNHEY and SMNVEV (reference sequence). The CDR3 has 17 amino acids. For the CDR3, the DNA is TGTGCCAGCAGTTTAAAACCCCTATCACTAGCGGGAGTTGAGCAGTTCTTC. It yields the protein CASSLKPLSLAGVEQFF.

The rearrangement uses TRBV5-1 and TRBJ2-7; TRBD1 agrees at 10 bases. V was pared by 3 bases and J by 7 bases, with 10 bases of the junction left unmatched. This CDR3 region has 15 residues. Looked up from germline, CDR1 is SGHRS and CDR2 is YFSETQ. The CDR3 region is CASSSPGTGAEEQYF. DNA for the CDR3: TGCGCCAGCAGCTCTCCTGGGACAGGGGCGGAGGAGCAGTACTTC.